Each of the 32 T cell receptor beta chains below was sequenced from the same sample in a study of blood T cell repertoires in COVID-19. Generated by immunoSEQ multiplex PCR, the TCRdb table keeps only in-frame clones and is missing some. This repertoire shows about 400,000 clones, 80% to 90% found once; its top ten account for 1.4%. Sequencing was performed on peripheral blood. The receptors were gathered from a woman in her 30s with active or convalescent COVID-19.

This rearrangement joins TRBV28 to TRBJ1-2; 7 nucleotides line up with TRBD1. This CDR3 contains 15 residues. CDR1 is MDHEN, CDR2 SYDVKM, per germline. J was trimmed by 2 bases and V by 5 bases; bases with no gene match: 8. CDR3 in amino acids: CASSVWDSSNYGYTF. As DNA, the CDR3 is TGTGCCAGCAGTGTTTGGGACAGCTCCAACTATGGCTACACCTTC.

The chain combines TRBV30 with TRBJ2-7; 7 bases match TRBD1. Germline loops: CDR1 GTSNPN, CDR2 SVGIG (reference sequence). The CDR3 spans 13 residues. With V trimmed by 3 bases and J by 0 bases, 2 bases remained unmatched. CDR3 bases: TGTGCCTGGAGGGACAGGCTCTCCTACGAGCAGTACTTC. Encoded protein: CAWRDRLSYEQYF.

This chain connects TRBV7-2 to TRBJ1-2; TRBD1 might be the D (6 bases). Trimming cost V 6 bases and J 5 bases, with 10 bases left between them. The CDR3 covers 12 residues. Germline V lookup: CDR1 SGHTA, CDR2 FQGNSA. The CDR3 sequence is CASRTGQYGYTF. CDR3 sequence (DNA): TGTGCCAGCAGAACCGGACAGTATGGCTACACCTTC.

The chain combines TRBV3-1 (or the pseudogene TRBV3-2) with TRBJ2-1; TRBD2 agrees at 11 bases. J gave up 5 bases and V 5 bases, and 5 bases lay outside the gene matches. The CDR3 has 15 amino acids. Germline CDR1 reads LGHDT; CDR2 reads YNNKEL (reference sequence). CDR3 in amino acids: CASSGTSGGHNEQFF. DNA for the CDR3: TGTGCCAGCAGCGGAACTAGCGGGGGCCACAATGAGCAGTTCTTC.

The chain has TRBV7-9 and TRBJ1-6; no definite D call. CDR1 is SEHNR and CDR2 is FQNEAQ in the germline V gene (reference sequence). The V gene lost 1 base and the J gene lost 9 bases, with 7 bases spanning the gap. The CDR3 loop spans 13 amino acids. The CDR3, as DNA: TGTGCCAGCAGCTTAGAAAGCGCTTCACCCCTCCACTTT. Its translation is CASSLESASPLHF.

The rearrangement uses TRBV6-1 and TRBJ2-7, with 11 bases aligning to TRBD2. The CDR3 has 16 amino acids. Germline V CDR1 and CDR2: MNHNS, SASEGT. Trimming took 4 bases from V and 4 from J; bases not matched to a gene: 9. The CDR3 DNA reads as TGTGCCAGCAGTGCTACTAGCGGGAGACCCCAATACGAGCAGTACTTC. Protein: CASSATSGRPQYEQYF.

The chain recombines TRBV7-8 with TRBJ1-1, with a weak D call TRBD1 (6 bases). The CDR3 is 14 residues long. The V gene lost 8 bases and the J gene lost 5 bases, with 18 bases spanning the gap. Germline CDR1 reads SGHVS; CDR2 reads FQNEAQ. The CDR3 here is CASEGDMGETEAFF. The CDR3 region has the DNA TGTGCCAGCGAAGGGGACATGGGTGAAACTGAAGCTTTCTTT.

The rearrangement links TRBV10-3 to TRBJ1-6; D ambiguous. The germline gives CDR1 ENHRY, CDR2 SYGVKD. The V and J ends lost 6 bases and 8 bases respectively, with 11 bases between them. The CDR3 is made up of 13 amino acids. The CDR3 region is CAIRVGRDSPLHF. CDR3 DNA: TGTGCCATCAGGGTGGGTCGGGATTCACCCCTCCACTTT.

A note on this clone: The junction departs from the called germline gene at one end, perhaps through a read error. CDR3 nucleotides: TGTGCCTGTAGTGACAGGGGAATCCACTATGGCTACACCTTC. It encodes CACSDRGIHYGYTF. The V call is TRBV30, the J call TRBJ1-2, with 8 bases matching TRBD1. Looked up from germline, CDR1 is GTSNPN and CDR2 is SVGIG (reference sequence). The CDR3 runs 14 residues.

V is TRBV4-1 and J is TRBJ1-1, with a tentative D call TRBD1 (5 bases). The CDR3 spans 14 residues. V dropped 7 bases and J dropped 3 bases, with 15 bases sitting between them. Looked up from germline, CDR1 is MGHRA and CDR2 is YSYEKL. The chain's CDR3 is CASTLGGGDTEAFF. The CDR3 DNA reads TGCGCCAGCACCCTCGGCGGGGGGGACACTGAAGCTTTCTTT.

This chain uses TRBV19 with TRBJ2-2; D unresolved. The V and J ends lost 3 bases and 6 bases respectively, with 8 bases between them. CDR3 length equals 13 residues. Germline V lookup: CDR1 LNHDA, CDR2 SQIVND (reference sequence). Here the CDR3 reads CASSIELPGELFF. CDR3 DNA: TGTGCCAGTAGTATTGAGTTGCCCGGGGAGCTGTTTTTT.

This chain connects TRBV10-2 to TRBJ1-6; perhaps TRBD1 as D (6 bases). The CDR3 has 15 residues. Trimming cost V 2 bases and J 8 bases, with 13 bases left between them. Germline V gene lookup returns CDR1 WSHSY and CDR2 SAAADI. This CDR3 is CASSESGRGDSPLHF. CDR3 DNA sequence: TGCGCCAGCAGTGAGAGCGGCAGGGGCGATTCACCCCTCCACTTT.

This clone was seen only a few times. This chain connects TRBV4-1 to TRBJ2-7; 11 bases match TRBD1. CDR3 size: 18 residues. After removal of 0 bases from V and 2 bases from J, the junction contained 9 bases not matched to a gene. The germline gives CDR1 MGHRA, CDR2 YSYEKL. CDR3 nucleotide sequence: TGCGCCAGCAGCCAAGATTCTCGGGACAGGGGGTTTCCCTACGAGCAGTACTTC. Its translation: CASSQDSRDRGFPYEQYF.

The V gene is TRBV29-1, the J gene TRBJ2-5; D unclear. Trimming cost V 8 bases and J 2 bases, with 15 bases left between them. The CDR3 is 13 amino acids. Germline assignment: CDR1 SQVTM and CDR2 ANQGSEA. The CDR3 sequence: CSLQPVLQETQYF. DNA for the CDR3: TGCAGCTTACAGCCGGTTCTACAAGAGACCCAGTACTTC.

This sequence joins TRBV29-1 and TRBJ1-2, with TRBD1 as a possible D gene (5 bases). V lost 3 bases to trimming and J lost 6 bases, with 11 bases between them. The CDR3 is 12 residues long. From germline, CDR1 is SQVTM and CDR2 ANQGSEA. CDR3 nucleotide sequence: TGCAGCGTTGACGCGCGCAGGGATGGCTACACCTTC. Amino acid sequence: CSVDARRDGYTF.

DNA for the CDR3: TGTGCCAGCAGTGAAATCCGGATTCAGTACTTC. This gives the protein CASSEIRIQYF. This chain uses TRBV6-1 with TRBJ2-4; D uncertain. Per the germline V gene, CDR1 is MNHNS and CDR2 is SASEGT. The CDR3 length is 11 residues. Trimming cost V 2 bases and J 10 bases, with 6 bases left between them.

V usage is TRBV16 and J usage is TRBJ2-4; D remains unclear. Per the germline V gene, CDR1 is KGHSY and CDR2 is FQNENV. This CDR3 is built from 15 residues. V lost 6 bases, J lost 0 bases, and 12 bases lay in between. This CDR3 is CASSLIIEAKNIQYF. The CDR3 region has the DNA TGTGCCAGCAGTCTTATAATAGAAGCCAAAAACATTCAGTACTTC.

The CDR3, as DNA: TGTGCCAGCAGGGAGGACAGCCTGAACACTGAAGCTTTCTTT. It is translated as CASREDSLNTEAFF. The genes are TRBV2 and TRBJ1-1, with D perhaps TRBD1 (6 bases). The CDR3 has 14 amino acids. Germline V gene data show CDR1 as SNHLY and CDR2 as FYNNEI. The V and J ends lost 6 bases and 0 bases respectively, with 11 bases between them.

This chain joins TRBV19 and TRBJ1-5; the D gene is possibly TRBD1 (5 bases). CDR1 and CDR2 (germline): LNHDA, SQIVND (reference sequence). This CDR3 has 13 residues. Trimming took off 7 bases at V and 0 bases at J, with 7 bases between the two ends. CDR3 residues: CASKGDSNQPQHF. Here the CDR3 DNA reads TGTGCCAGTAAAGGGGATAGCAATCAGCCCCAGCATTTT.

This clone was observed a few times. The chain employs TRBV6-5 and TRBJ2-2; 8 bases line up with TRBD1. V dropped 8 bases and J dropped 6; count of bases not matched to a gene: 5. Germline V gene data show CDR1 as MNHEY and CDR2 as SVGAGI. The CDR3 is 13 residues long. The DNA of the CDR3 is TGTGCCAGCGAGACAGGGGCAGCCGGGGAGCTGTTTTTT. It codes for CASETGAAGELFF.

This chain uses TRBV19 with TRBJ2-1, with TRBD2 matching over 12 bases. V was clipped by 6 bases and J by 6 bases; unmatched bases: 9. The germline V gene has CDR1 LNHDA and CDR2 SQIVND (reference sequence). CDR3 length: 16 residues. CDR3 sequence (DNA): TGTGCCAGTAGCCCCGCCCTGACTAGCGGGAGCAATGAGCAGTTCTTC. Protein: CASSPALTSGSNEQFF.

V is TRBV30 and J is TRBJ2-3, with D maybe TRBD2 (5 bases). The ends were cut back, 0 bases at V and 6 bases at J, with 10 bases in the middle. This CDR3 is 13 amino acids long. Germline V gene data show CDR1 as GTSNPN and CDR2 as SVGIG (reference sequence). CDR3 in DNA: TGTGCCTGGAGTGTGAGGGAGTATGATACGCAGTATTTT. Its protein is CAWSVREYDTQYF.

V is TRBV28 and J is TRBJ1-2; D not resolved. Trimming pared 7 bases from V and 7 bases from J, leaving 19 bases between. The CDR3 totals 14 residues. In germline, CDR1 is MDHEN, CDR2 SYDVKM. CDR3 amino acids: CASTLRRGPSGYTF. In nucleotides, the CDR3 is TGTGCCAGCACCCTCCGCCGAGGTCCTTCTGGCTACACCTTC.

The chain joins TRBV6-1 to TRBJ1-3, with TRBD1 matching over 10 bases. The CDR3 extends over 16 amino acids. The germline gives CDR1 MNHNS, CDR2 SASEGT. The V and J ends lost 3 bases and 14 bases, in that order; junction bases with no gene match: 16. The CDR3 is CASSDWLGGTGESLYF. Written as DNA, the CDR3 is TGTGCCAGCAGTGACTGGCTGGGTGGGACAGGGGAATCGCTATATTTT.

V is TRBV6-5 and J is TRBJ1-2, with D possibly TRBD1 on 6 matching bases. CDR3 length equals 14 residues. V was clipped by 0 bases and J by 8 bases, with 13 bases between them. The germline V gene encodes CDR1 MNHEY and CDR2 SVGAGI. The CDR3 DNA follows: TGTGCCAGCAGTTACTCGACGGGGGGCTTCGGCTACACCTTC. Protein sequence: CASSYSTGGFGYTF.

The V call is TRBV6-1, the J call TRBJ2-3; 7 bases line up with TRBD2. The CDR3 runs 12 residues. V shed 2 bases, J shed 13 bases, and the junction held 6 bases outside the gene matches. The germline CDR1 and CDR2 sequences are MNHNS and SASEGT. The CDR3 loop is CASSELAANEYF. The DNA of the CDR3 is TGTGCCAGCAGTGAACTAGCGGCAAACGAGTATTTT.

J is TRBJ1-1 and V is TRBV5-6, with D hard to call. Germline CDR1 is SGHDT and CDR2 is YYEEEE. The CDR3 has 14 amino acids. Trimming left V 0 bases short and J 4 bases short, with 10 bases between. The CDR3 spells CASSLVEEVTEAFF. The CDR3 coding sequence is TGTGCCAGCAGCTTGGTCGAGGAGGTCACTGAAGCTTTCTTT.

J is TRBJ1-6 and V is TRBV3-1 (or the pseudogene TRBV3-2); a possible D gene is TRBD1 (6 bases). CDR1 LGHDT and CDR2 YNNKEL come from the germline V gene (reference sequence). The CDR3 runs to 12 residues. Trimming took off 10 bases at V and 7 bases at J, with 11 bases between the two ends. Here the CDR3 reads CATRDTNSPLHF. In nucleotides, the CDR3 is TGTGCCACACGGGACACCAATTCACCCCTCCACTTT.

This sequence joins TRBV5-6 and TRBJ2-7; tentative D call: TRBD2 (7 bases). V lost 0 bases and J 2 bases, leaving 15 bases between the germline ends. CDR3 length equals 16 residues. Germline assignment: CDR1 SGHDT and CDR2 YYEEEE. The CDR3 DNA is TGTGCCAGCAGCTTGGCCCCGGACAGCGGGGCCTACGAGCAGTACTTC. Translating gives CASSLAPDSGAYEQYF.

This chain links TRBV5-4 with TRBJ1-2, with D possibly TRBD1 on 5 matching bases. The ends were cut back, 3 bases at V and 8 bases at J, with 11 bases in the middle. The germline gives CDR1 SGHNT, CDR2 YYREEE (reference sequence). The CDR3 totals 12 residues. The CDR3 spells CASSSGDVGYTF. The CDR3 DNA reads TGTGCCAGCAGCTCGGGGGATGTAGGCTACACCTTC.

This clone was counted once. This sequence joins TRBV2 and TRBJ1-4; tentative D call: TRBD1 (5 bases). CDR3 size: 15 residues. The V end lost 5 bases, the J end lost 4 bases, and 14 bases lay between the germline ends. CDR1 and CDR2 from the germline V gene are SNHLY and FYNNEI. The CDR3 is CASSKSGTGNEKLFF. DNA of the CDR3: TGTGCCAGCAGTAAAAGCGGGACGGGTAATGAAAAACTGTTTTTT. The full variable domain, in which reference TRBV2 and TRBJ1-4 provide the parts outside the CDR3, is EPEVTQTPSHQVTQMGQEVILRCVPISNHLYFYWYRQILGQKVEFLVSFYNNEISEKSEIFDDQFSVERPDGSNFTLKIRSTKLEDSAMYFCASSKSGTGNEKLFFGSGTQLSVL.

The chain carries TRBV3-1 (or the pseudogene TRBV3-2) and TRBJ2-5, with a possible D match to TRBD2 (7 bases). V was shortened by 0 bases and J by 5 bases, with 16 bases between the two germline ends. The germline gives CDR1 LGHDT, CDR2 YNNKEL (reference sequence). This CDR3 contains 16 residues. The CDR3 bases are TGTGCCAGCAGCCAAGATACCCGGGGGGCCGGGGAGACCCAGTACTTC. It codes for CASSQDTRGAGETQYF.